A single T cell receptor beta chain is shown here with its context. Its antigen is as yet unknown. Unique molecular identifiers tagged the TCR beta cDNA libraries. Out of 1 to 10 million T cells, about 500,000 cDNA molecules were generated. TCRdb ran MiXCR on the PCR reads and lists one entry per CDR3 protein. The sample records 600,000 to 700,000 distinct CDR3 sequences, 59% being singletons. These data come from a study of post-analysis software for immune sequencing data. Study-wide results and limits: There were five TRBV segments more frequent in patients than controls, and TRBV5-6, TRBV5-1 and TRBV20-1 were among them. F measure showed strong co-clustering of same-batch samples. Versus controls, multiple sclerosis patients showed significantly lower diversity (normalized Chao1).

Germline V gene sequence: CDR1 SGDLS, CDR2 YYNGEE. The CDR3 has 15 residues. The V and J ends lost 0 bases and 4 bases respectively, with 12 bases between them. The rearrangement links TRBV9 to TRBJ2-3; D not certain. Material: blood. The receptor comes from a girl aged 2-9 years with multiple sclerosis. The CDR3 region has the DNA TGTGCCAGCAGCGTAGATATTGATTCGGCAGATACGCAGTATTTT. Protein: CASSVDIDSADTQYF. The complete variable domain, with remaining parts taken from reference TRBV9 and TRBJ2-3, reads DSGVTQTPKHLITATGQRVTLRCSPRSGDLSVYWYQQSLDQGLQFLIQYYNGEERAKGNILERFSAQQFPDLHSELNLSSLELGDSALYFCASSVDIDSADTQYFGPGTRLTVL.